The 2 T cell receptor beta chains in this list originate from one sample, sequenced in a study of blood T cell repertoires in COVID-19. Measured with immunoSEQ multiplex PCR; TCRdb has only the in-frame clones, and not every one. The sample shows 100,000 or so clones, almost 80% of them seen only once. The material sequenced was peripheral blood. These receptors were obtained from a woman aged 70-85 years with acute or convalescent COVID-19.

This clone was observed a single time. The chain links TRBV5-1 to TRBJ2-6, with 7 bases aligning to TRBD2. V lost 0 bases to trimming and J lost 3 bases; unmatched junction nucleotides: 3. The CDR3 runs 16 residues. Germline V lookup: CDR1 SGHRS, CDR2 YFSETQ. DNA for the CDR3: TGCGCCAGCAGCTTGGGACTAGCAGATGGGGCCAACGTCCTGACTTTC. Translated, it gives CASSLGLADGANVLTF.

This clone has a count of ten or more. This chain uses TRBV27 with TRBJ2-2, with D possibly TRBD1 on 6 matching bases. Germline values: CDR1 MNHEY, CDR2 SMNVEV (reference sequence). The CDR3 has 14 amino acids. V was clipped by 3 bases and J by 4 bases, with 9 bases between them. The CDR3, as DNA: TGTGCCAGCAGTTTGGGGGCGGCCACCGGGGAGCTGTTTTTT. Translated: CASSLGAATGELFF.